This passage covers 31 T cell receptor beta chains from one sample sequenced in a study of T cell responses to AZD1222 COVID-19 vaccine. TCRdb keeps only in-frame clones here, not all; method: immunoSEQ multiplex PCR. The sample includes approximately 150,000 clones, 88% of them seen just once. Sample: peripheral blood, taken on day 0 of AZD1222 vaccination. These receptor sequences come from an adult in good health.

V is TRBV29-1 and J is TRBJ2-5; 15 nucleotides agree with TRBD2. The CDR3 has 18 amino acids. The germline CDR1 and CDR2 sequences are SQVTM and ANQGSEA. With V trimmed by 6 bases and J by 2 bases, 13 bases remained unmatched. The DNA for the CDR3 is TGCAGCGTCGAACTTCTCGGGACTAGCGGGAGGCAACAAGAGACCCAGTACTTC. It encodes CSVELLGTSGRQQETQYF.

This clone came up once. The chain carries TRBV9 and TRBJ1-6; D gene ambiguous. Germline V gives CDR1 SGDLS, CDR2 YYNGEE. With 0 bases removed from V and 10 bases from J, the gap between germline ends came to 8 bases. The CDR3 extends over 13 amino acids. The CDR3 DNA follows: TGTGCCAGCAGCGTAGGGGCGAGCTCACCCCTCCACTTT. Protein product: CASSVGASSPLHF.

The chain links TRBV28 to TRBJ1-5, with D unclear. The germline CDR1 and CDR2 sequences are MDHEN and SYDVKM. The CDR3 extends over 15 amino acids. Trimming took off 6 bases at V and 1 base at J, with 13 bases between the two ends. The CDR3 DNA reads TGTGCCAGCAGCTCCCCAGGTCCCAGCAATCAGCCCCAGCATTTT. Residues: CASSSPGPSNQPQHF.

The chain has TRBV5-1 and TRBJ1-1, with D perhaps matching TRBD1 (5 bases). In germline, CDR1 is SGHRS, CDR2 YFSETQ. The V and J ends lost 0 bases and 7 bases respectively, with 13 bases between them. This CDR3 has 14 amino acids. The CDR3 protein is CASSLAGGVGEAFF. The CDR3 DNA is TGCGCCAGCAGCTTGGCTGGGGGAGTTGGTGAAGCTTTCTTT.

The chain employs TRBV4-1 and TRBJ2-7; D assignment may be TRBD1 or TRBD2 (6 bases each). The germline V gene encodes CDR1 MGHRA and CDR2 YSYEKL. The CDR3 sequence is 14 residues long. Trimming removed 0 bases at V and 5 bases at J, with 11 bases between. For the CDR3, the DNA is TGCGCCAGCAGCCAAGAGGGGGGCATGCACGAGCAGTACTTC. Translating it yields CASSQEGGMHEQYF.

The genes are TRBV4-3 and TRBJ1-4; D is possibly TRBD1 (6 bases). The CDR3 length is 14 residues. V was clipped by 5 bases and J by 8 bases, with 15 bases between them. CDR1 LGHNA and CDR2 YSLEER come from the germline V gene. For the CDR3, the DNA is TGCGCCAGCAGCTCCCAGGGGAGTGGGGAAAAACTGTTTTTT. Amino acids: CASSSQGSGEKLFF.

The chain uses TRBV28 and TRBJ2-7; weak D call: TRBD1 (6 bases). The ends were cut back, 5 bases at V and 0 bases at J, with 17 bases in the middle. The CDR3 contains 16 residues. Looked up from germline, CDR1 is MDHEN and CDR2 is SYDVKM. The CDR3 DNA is TGTGCCAGCAGTATAACCCCCGGGACACTCTCCTACGAGCAGTACTTC. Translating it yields CASSITPGTLSYEQYF.

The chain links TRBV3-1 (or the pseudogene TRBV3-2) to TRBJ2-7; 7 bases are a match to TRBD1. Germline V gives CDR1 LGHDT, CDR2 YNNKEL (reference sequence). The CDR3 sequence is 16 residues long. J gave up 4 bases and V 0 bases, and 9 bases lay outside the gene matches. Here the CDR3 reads CASSQDGGQFFYEQYF. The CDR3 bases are TGTGCCAGCAGCCAAGATGGGGGACAGTTTTTTTACGAGCAGTACTTC.

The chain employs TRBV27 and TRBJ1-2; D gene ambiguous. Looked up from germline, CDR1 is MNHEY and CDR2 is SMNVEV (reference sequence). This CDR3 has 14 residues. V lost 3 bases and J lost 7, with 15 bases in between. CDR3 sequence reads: CASSLYPTSFGYTF. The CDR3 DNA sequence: TGTGCCAGCAGTTTGTATCCCACTTCATTTGGCTACACCTTC.

CDR3 nucleotides: TGTGCCAGCAGCCTGTTGCAGGGGCGGAATTCACCCCTCCACTTT. This codes for CASSLLQGRNSPLHF. This chain uses TRBV7-2 with TRBJ1-6; a weak D match, TRBD1 (6 bases). V was shortened by 5 bases and J by 7 bases, with 15 bases between the two germline ends. Per germline, CDR1 SGHTA and CDR2 FQGNSA. The CDR3 covers 15 residues.

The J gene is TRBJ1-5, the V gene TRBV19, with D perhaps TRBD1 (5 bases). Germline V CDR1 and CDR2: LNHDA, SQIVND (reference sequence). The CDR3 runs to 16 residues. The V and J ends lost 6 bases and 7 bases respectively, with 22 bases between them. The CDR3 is CASRDSGTMGNQPQHF. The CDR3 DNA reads TGTGCCAGTAGGGATTCCGGGACCATGGGGAACCAGCCCCAGCATTTT. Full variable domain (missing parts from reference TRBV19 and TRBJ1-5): DGGITQSPKYLFRKEGQNVTLSCEQNLNHDAMYWYRQDPGQGLRLIYYSQIVNDFQKGDIAEGYSVSREKKESFPLTVTSAQKNPTAFYLCASRDSGTMGNQPQHFGDGTRLSIL.

This chain's CDR3 is CASSLVVGRGYGYTF. The CDR3 DNA follows: TGTGCCAGCAGCTTGGTGGTGGGACGGGGCTATGGCTACACCTTC. V and J are TRBV5-6 and TRBJ1-2; tentatively, D is TRBD1 (5 bases). The CDR3 has 15 amino acids. Germline CDR1 SGHDT, CDR2 YYEEEE. Trimming removed 0 bases at V and 4 bases at J, with 13 bases between.

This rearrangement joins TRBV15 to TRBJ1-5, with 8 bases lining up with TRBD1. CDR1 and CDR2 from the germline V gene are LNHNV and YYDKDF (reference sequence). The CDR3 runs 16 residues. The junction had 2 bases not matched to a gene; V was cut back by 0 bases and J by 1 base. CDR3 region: CATSREDRGSNQPQHF. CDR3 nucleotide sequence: TGTGCCACCAGCAGAGAAGACAGGGGAAGCAATCAGCCCCAGCATTTT.

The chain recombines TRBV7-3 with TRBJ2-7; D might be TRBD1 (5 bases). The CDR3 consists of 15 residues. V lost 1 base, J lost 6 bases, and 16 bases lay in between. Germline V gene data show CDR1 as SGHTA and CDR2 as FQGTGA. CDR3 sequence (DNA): TGTGCCAGCAGCTTAAATCCAGGGCAGAGGACCGAGCAGTACTTC. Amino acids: CASSLNPGQRTEQYF.

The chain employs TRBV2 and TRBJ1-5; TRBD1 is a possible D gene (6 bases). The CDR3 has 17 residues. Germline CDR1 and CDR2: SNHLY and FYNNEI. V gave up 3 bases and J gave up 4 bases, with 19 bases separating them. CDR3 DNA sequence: TGTGCCAGCAGTGAGGGTACAGGGAGGAGGGTTAATCAGCCCCAGCATTTT. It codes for CASSEGTGRRVNQPQHF.

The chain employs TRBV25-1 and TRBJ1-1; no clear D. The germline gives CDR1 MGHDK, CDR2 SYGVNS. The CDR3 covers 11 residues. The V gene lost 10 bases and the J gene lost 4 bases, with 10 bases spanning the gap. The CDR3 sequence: CATREGTEAFF. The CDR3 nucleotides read TGTGCCACCCGCGAGGGCACTGAAGCTTTCTTT.

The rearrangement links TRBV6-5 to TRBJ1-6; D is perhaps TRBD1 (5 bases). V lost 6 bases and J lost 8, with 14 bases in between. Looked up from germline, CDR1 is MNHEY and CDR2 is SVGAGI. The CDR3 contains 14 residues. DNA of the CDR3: TGTGCCAGCAGGGTGGGCAGGGTAGATTCACCCCTCCACTTT. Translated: CASRVGRVDSPLHF.

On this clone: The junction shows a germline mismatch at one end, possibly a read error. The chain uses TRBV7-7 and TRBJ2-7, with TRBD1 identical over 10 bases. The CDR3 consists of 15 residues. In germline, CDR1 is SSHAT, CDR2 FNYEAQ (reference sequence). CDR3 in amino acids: CASSPAGTGAYEQYF. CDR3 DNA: TGTGCTAGCAGCCCTGCCGGGACAGGGGCCTACGAGCAGTACTTC.

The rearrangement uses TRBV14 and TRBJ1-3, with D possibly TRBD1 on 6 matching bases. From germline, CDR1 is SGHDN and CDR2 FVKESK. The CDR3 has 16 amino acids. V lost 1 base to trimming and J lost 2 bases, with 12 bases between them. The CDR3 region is CASSQGSRGPGNTIYF. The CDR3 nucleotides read TGTGCCAGCAGCCAAGGGAGCCGGGGGCCTGGAAACACCATATATTTT. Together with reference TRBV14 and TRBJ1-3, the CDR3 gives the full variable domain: EAGVTQFPSHSVIEKGQTVTLRCDPISGHDNLYWYRRVMGKEIKFLLHFVKESKQDESGMPNNRFLAERTGGTYSTLKVQPAELEDSGVYFCASSQGSRGPGNTIYFGEGSWLTVV.

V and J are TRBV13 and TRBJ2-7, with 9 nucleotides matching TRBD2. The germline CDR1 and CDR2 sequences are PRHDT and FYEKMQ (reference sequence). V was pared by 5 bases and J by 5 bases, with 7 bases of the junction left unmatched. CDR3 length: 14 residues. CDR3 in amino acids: CASSPFSGSHEQYF. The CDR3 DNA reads TGTGCCAGCAGCCCCTTTAGCGGGAGCCACGAGCAGTACTTC.

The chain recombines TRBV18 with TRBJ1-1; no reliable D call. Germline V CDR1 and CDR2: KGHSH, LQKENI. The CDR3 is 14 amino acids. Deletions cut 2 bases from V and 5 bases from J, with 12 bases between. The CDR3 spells CASSPTQVSTEAFF. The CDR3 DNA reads TGTGCCAGCTCACCAACGCAGGTATCGACTGAAGCTTTCTTT.

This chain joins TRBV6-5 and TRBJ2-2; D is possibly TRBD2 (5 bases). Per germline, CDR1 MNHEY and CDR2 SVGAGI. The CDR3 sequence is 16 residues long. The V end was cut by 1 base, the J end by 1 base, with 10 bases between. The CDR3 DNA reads TGTGCCAGCAGTTACTTACGGACTGGGAACACCGGGGAGCTGTTTTTT. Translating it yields CASSYLRTGNTGELFF.

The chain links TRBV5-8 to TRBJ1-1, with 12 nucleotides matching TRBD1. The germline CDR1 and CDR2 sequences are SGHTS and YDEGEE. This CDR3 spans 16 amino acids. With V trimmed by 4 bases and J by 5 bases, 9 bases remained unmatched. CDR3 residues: CASSPGRGQGATEAFF. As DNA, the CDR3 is TGTGCCAGCAGCCCCGGCCGGGGACAGGGGGCGACTGAAGCTTTCTTT.

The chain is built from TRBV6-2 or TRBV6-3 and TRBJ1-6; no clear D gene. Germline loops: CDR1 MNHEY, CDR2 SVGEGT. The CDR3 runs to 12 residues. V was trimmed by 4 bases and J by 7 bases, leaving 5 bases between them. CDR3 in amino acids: CASSFYNSPLHF. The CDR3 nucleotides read TGTGCCAGCAGTTTCTACAATTCACCCCTCCACTTT.

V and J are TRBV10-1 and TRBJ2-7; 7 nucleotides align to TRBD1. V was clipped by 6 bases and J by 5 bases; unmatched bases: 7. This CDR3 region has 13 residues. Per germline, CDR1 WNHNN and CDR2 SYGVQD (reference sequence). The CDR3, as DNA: TGCGCCAGCAGACAGGGGCGAACGAACGAGCAGTACTTC. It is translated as CASRQGRTNEQYF.

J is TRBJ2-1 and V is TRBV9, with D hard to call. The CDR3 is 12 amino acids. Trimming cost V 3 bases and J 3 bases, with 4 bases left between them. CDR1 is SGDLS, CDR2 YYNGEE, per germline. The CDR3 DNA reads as TGTGCCAGCAGCGATAGCTACAATGAGCAGTTCTTC. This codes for CASSDSYNEQFF.

CDR3 DNA sequence: TGTGCCAGCAGCCTAGGGGCCGGGGAGCTGTTTTTT. This encodes CASSLGAGELFF. V is TRBV7-3 and J is TRBJ2-2; a weak D match, TRBD1 (5 bases). This CDR3 contains 12 residues. Per germline, CDR1 SGHTA and CDR2 FQGTGA. V shed 5 bases and J shed 6 bases, with 7 bases lying between them.

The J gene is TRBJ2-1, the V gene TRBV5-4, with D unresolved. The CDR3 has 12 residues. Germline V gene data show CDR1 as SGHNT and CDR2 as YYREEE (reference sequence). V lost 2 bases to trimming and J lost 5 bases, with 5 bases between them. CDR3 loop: CASSLPHNEQFF. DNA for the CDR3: TGTGCCAGCAGCTTACCCCACAATGAGCAGTTCTTC.

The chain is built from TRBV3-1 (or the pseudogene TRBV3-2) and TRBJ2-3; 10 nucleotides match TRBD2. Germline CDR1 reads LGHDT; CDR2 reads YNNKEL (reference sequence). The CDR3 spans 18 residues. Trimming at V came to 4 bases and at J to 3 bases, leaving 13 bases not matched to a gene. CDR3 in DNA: TGTGCCAGCAGCCTCCTAAACGGACTAGCGGCCAGTACAGATACGCAGTATTTT. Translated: CASSLLNGLAASTDTQYF.

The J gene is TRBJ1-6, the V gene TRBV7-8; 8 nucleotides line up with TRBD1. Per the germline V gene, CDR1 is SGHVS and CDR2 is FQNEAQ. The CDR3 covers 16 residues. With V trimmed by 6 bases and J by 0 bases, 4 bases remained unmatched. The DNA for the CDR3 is TGTGCCAGCAGTTGGACAGGGAGCTCCTATAATTCACCCCTCCACTTT. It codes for CASSWTGSSYNSPLHF.

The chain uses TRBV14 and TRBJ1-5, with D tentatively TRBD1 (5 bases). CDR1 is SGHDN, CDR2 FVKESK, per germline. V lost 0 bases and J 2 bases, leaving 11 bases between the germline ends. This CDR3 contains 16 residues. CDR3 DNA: TGTGCCAGCAGCCAAGAAGCAGGGTCGGGCAATCAGCCCCAGCATTTT. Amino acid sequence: CASSQEAGSGNQPQHF.